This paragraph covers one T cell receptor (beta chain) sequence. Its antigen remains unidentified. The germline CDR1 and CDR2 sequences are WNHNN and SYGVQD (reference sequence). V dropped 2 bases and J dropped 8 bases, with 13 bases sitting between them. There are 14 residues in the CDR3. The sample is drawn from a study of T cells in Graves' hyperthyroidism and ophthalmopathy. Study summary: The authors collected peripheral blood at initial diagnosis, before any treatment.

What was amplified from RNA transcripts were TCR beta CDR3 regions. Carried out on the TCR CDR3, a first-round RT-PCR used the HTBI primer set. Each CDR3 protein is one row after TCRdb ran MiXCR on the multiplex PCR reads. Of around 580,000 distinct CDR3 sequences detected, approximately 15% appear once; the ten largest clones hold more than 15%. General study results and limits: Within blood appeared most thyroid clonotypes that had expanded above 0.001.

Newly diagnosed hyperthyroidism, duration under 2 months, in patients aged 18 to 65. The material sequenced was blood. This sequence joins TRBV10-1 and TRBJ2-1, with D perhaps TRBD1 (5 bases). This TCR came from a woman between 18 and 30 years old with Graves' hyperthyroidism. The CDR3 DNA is TGCGCCAGCAGTGAGACGCAGGGAAGGGATGAGCAGTTCTTC. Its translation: CASSETQGRDEQFF.